This T cell receptor (beta chain) stems from a study of shared clonotypes between healthy human individuals. The study, taken as a whole, reports: Naive subsets tended to show greater estimated richness than memory subsets. Few donors limited the genetic and exposure-history diversity represented.

The genomic DNA of each subset was split evenly across several immunoSEQ plates. In the study's own analysis: Quality scores were absent from the junction-only immunoSEQ sequences, so filtering differed. Clones were read by immunoSEQ multiplex PCR, and TCRdb kept only the in-frame ones, dropping some. The D gene and trimming were derived from the DNA, and the V and J assignments and clone size from that table. There are around 1,900,000 clones in the sample; around 95% occur only once, and around 1.7% lies in the top ten. This CDR3 region has 15 residues. The J segment lost 5 bases and the V segment lost 2 bases, leaving 6 bases of the junction unmatched. Per germline, CDR1 LNHDA and CDR2 SQIVND (reference sequence). About this clone itself: Its antigen is currently unknown.

The naive CD8 subset, CD45RO-negative cells positively selected for CCR7, excluded terminally differentiated effector memory CD45RA+ cells. The chain recombines TRBV19 with TRBJ1-5, with 7 bases lining up with TRBD1. Specimen: naive CD8+ T cells from PBMCs. This clonotype was obtained from a man in his late teens or twenties in good health. Some clones in this sample may be carry-over from other donors' samples. CDR3 in DNA: TGTGCCAGTAGTATATTCGGGACAGAACATCAGCCCCAGCATTTT. This gives the protein CASSIFGTEHQPQHF.